What follows describes a single T cell receptor beta chain. Produced via immunoSEQ multiplex PCR; TCRdb's table is partial and in-frame only. Of about 220,000 clones in the sample, 83% were seen once. Germline V gene sequence: CDR1 LGHDT, CDR2 YNNKEL (reference sequence). Trimming shortened V by 3 bases and J by 4 bases, and 9 bases separated the two germline ends. The CDR3 has 13 residues. The sample originates from a study of blood T cell repertoires in COVID-19. Overall study: Sites across the United States, Italy and Spain contributed samples from acute and convalescent COVID-19.

Donors were grouped by their self-reported clinical history. The source material was PBMCs or T cells enriched from blood (not recorded which). The sequence was obtained from a woman between 50 and 59 years old who had been exposed to COVID-19. The rearrangement links TRBV3-1 (or the pseudogene TRBV3-2) to TRBJ2-5; the D gene is possibly TRBD2 (5 bases). The CDR3 reads CASSQREGETQYF. The CDR3 nucleotides are TGTGCCAGCAGCCAGCGTGAGGGAGAGACCCAGTACTTC.